The clone carrying this T cell receptor beta chain rates as medium-sized. What it binds is unknown. This sample was taken from a study of T cell repertoires in cytomegalovirus infection. Overall study findings and caveats: The response measured ex vivo was dominated by TCR beta clonotypes (HLA-C-restricted and CMV-specific).

TCRdb called the reads again in MiXCR, with one record for every CDR3 protein. Here the sample spans roughly 150,000 distinct CDR3 sequences, roughly 18% being singletons. With V trimmed by 2 bases and J by 6 bases, 12 bases remained unmatched. CDR3 length equals 17 residues. Per the germline V gene, CDR1 is SGHTA and CDR2 is FQGNSA. Sequences were obtained from CD8+ T cells from PBMCs. This TCR derives from a human donor in good health (CMV status not recorded). Some clones in this sample may be carry-over from other donors' samples. The rearrangement joins TRBV7-2 to TRBJ1-1; 10 bases agree with TRBD1. DNA of the CDR3: TGTGCCAGCAGCTTAACCAGGACAGGGGGTAGACTCGCTGAAGCTTTCTTT. Translated, it gives CASSLTRTGGRLAEAFF.